The clone carrying this T cell receptor beta chain was seen a few times. Its target is not known. These data originate in a study of cytomegalovirus exposure and HLA in healthy donors. Study-wide findings and caveats: Usually a TCR sequence was rare, but some public TCRs were found in many donors.

Clones were read by immunoSEQ multiplex PCR, and TCRdb kept only the in-frame ones, dropping some. The sample includes approximately 280,000 clones, roughly 90% of them seen just once. CDR3 size: 16 residues. Germline V CDR1 and CDR2: SGHAT, FQNNGV. Unmatched junction bases numbered 8, after V lost 5 bases and J lost 5 bases. What was sequenced was PBMCs. The V and J genes are TRBV11-2 and TRBJ2-2; TRBD1 matches at 10 bases. The receptor comes from a woman between 18 and 29 years old in good health and CMV-seronegative. CDR3 loop: CASSPGTGVTTGELFF. For the CDR3, the DNA is TGTGCCAGCAGCCCGGGGACAGGGGTAACGACCGGGGAGCTGTTTTTT. Using reference TRBV11-2 and TRBJ2-2 for the parts outside the CDR3, the full variable domain is EAGVAQSPRYKIIEKRQSVAFWCNPISGHATLYWYQQILGQGPKLLIQFQNNGVVDDSQLPKDRFSAERLKGVDSTLKIQPAKLEDSAVYLCASSPGTGVTTGELFFGEGSRLTVL.